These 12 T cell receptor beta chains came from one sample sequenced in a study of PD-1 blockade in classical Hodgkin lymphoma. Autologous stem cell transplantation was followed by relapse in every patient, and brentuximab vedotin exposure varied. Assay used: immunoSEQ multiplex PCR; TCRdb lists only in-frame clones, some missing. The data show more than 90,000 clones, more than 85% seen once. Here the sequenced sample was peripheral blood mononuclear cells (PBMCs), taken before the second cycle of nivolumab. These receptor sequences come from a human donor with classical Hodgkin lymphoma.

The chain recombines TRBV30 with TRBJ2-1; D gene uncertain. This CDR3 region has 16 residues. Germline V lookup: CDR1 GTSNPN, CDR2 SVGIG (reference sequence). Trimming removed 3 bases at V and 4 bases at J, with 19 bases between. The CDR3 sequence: CAWSLPQRNIYNEQFF. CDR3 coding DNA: TGTGCCTGGAGCCTCCCACAGAGAAACATTTACAATGAGCAGTTCTTC. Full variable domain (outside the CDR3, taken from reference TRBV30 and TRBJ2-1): SQTIHQWPATLVQPVGSPLSLECTVEGTSNPNLYWYRQAAGRGLQLLFYSVGIGQISSEVPQNLSASRPQDRQFILSSKKLLLSDSGFYLCAWSLPQRNIYNEQFFGPGTRLTVL.

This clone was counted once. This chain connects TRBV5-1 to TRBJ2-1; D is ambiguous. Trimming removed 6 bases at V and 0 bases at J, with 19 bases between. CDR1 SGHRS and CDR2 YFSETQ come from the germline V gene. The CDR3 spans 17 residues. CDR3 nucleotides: TGCGCCAGCACCAGAGCCAGCCGGGCGAGCTCCTACAATGAGCAGTTCTTC. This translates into CASTRASRASSYNEQFF. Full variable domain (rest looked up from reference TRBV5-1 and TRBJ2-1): KAGVTQTPRYLIKTRGQQVTLSCSPISGHRSVSWYQQTPGQGLQFLFEYFSETQRNKGNFPGRFSGRQFSNSRSEMNVSTLELGDSALYLCASTRASRASSYNEQFFGPGTRLTVL.

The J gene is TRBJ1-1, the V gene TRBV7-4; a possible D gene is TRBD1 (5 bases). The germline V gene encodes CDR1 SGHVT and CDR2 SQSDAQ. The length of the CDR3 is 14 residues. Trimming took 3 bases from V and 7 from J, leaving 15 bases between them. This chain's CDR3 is CASSLFDGGGEAFF. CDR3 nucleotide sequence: TGTGCCAGCAGCTTGTTTGACGGCGGGGGTGAAGCTTTCTTT.

The CDR3 DNA reads as TGTGCCAGCAGCTTCTTCCAAAGGGGGAACACTGAAGCTTTCTTT. It codes for CASSFFQRGNTEAFF. V is TRBV7-8 and J is TRBJ1-1, with a weak D call TRBD1 (5 bases). Trimming cost V 3 bases and J 1 base, with 12 bases left between them. The CDR3 has 15 amino acids. Germline lookup yields CDR1 SGHVS and CDR2 FQNEAQ.

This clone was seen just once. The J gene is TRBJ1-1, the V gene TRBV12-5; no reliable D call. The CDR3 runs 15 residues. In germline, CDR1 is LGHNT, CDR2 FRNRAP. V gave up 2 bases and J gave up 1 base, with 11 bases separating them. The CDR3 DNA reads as TGTGCTAGTGGTTTGTCTAAGGGCGGGAACACTGAAGCTTTCTTT. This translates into CASGLSKGGNTEAFF.

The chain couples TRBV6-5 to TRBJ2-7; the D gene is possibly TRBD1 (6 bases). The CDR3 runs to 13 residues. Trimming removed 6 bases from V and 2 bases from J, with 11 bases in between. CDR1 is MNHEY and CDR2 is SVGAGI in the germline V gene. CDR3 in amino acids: CASRFDRTYEQYF. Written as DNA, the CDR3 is TGTGCCAGCAGATTCGACAGGACCTACGAGCAGTACTTC.

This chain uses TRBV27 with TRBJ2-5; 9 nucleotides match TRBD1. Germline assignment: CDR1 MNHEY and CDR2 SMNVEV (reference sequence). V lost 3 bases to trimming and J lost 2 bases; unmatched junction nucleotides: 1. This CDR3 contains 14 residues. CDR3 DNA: TGTGCCAGCAGTTTTGGGACAGGGCAAGAGACCCAGTACTTC. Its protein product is CASSFGTGQETQYF.

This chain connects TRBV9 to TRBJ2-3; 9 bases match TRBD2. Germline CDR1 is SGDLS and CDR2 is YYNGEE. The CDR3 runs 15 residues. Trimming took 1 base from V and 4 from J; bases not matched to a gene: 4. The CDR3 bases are TGTGCCAGCAGCGTAAATGGCGGGGGGGCAGATACGCAGTATTTT. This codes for CASSVNGGGADTQYF. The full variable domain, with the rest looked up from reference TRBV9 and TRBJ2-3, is DSGVTQTPKHLITATGQRVTLRCSPRSGDLSVYWYQQSLDQGLQFLIQYYNGEERAKGNILERFSAQQFPDLHSELNLSSLELGDSALYFCASSVNGGGADTQYFGPGTRLTVL.

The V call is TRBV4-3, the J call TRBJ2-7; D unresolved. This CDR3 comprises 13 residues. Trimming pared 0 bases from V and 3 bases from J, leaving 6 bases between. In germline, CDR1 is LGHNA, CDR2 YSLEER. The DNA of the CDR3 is TGCGCCAGCAGCCAAGAGGGCAGCTACGAGCAGTACTTC. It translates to CASSQEGSYEQYF.

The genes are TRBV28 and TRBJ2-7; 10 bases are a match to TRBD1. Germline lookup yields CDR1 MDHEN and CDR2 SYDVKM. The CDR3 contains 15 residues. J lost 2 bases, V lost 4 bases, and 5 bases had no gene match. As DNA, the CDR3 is TGTGCCAGCAGTTCCACCGGGACAGGGGCCTACGAGCAGTACTTC. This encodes CASSSTGTGAYEQYF.

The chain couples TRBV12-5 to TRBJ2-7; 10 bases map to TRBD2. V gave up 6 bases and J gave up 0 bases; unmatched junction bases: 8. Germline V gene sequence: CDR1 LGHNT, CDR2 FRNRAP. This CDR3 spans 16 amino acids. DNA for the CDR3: TGTGCTAGTGGGGACATTAGCGGGGGGTTCTCCTACGAGCAGTACTTC. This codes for CASGDISGGFSYEQYF.

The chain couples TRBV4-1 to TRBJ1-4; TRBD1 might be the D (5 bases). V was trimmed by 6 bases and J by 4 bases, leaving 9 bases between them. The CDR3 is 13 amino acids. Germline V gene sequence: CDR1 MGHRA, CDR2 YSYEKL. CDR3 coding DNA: TGCGCCAGCAGACGGGACCTTAATGAAAAACTGTTTTTT. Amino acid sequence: CASRRDLNEKLFF.